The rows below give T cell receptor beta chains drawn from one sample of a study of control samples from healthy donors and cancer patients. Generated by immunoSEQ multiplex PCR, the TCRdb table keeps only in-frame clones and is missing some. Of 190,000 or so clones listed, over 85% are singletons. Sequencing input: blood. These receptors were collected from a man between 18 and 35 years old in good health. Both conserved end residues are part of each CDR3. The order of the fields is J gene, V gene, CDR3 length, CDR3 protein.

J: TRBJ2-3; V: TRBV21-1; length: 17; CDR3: CASSKGNSRFSTDTQYF
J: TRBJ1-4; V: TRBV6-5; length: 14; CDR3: CASSSTGLNEKLFF
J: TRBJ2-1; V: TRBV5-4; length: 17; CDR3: CASSLSPLAGGASEQFF
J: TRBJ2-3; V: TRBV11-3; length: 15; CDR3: CASSFGTGARDTQYF
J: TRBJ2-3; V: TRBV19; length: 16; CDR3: CASSPIWLGSTDTQYF
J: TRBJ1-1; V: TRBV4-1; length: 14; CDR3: CASSQSGTGTEAFF
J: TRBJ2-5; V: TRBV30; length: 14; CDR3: CAWRALGGEETQYF
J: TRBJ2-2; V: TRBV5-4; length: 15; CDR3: CASSQDRGRSGELFF
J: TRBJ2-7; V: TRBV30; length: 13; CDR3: CAWSVIRSDEQYF
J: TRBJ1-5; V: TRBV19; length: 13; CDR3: CASMSAYNQPQHF
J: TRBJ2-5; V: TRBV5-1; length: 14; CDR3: CASSNPRGQETQYF
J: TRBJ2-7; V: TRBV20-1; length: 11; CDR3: CSARGGSEQYF
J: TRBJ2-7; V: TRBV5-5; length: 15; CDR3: CASSLWGRGFDEQYF
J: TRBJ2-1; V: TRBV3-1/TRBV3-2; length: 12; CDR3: CASSQAGGEQFF
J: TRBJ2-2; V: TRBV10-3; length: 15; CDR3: CAISENSANTGELFF
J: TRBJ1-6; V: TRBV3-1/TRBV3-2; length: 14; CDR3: CASSHGQGDSPLHF
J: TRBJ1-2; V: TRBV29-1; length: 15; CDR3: CSVTDRGSLTYGYTF
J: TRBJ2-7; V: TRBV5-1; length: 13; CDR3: CASTLGGVGEQYF
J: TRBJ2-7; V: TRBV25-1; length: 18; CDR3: CASSEFSGQGAFSYEQYF
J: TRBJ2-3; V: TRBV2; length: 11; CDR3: CASGSGDTQYF
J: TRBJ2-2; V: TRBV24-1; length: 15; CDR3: CATSDLGQGPGELFF
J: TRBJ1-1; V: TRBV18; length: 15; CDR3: CASSPPSGMYTEAFF
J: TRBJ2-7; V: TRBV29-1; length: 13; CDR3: CSVELFQSNEQYF
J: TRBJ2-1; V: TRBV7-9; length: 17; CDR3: CASSLASPGLAGSEQFF
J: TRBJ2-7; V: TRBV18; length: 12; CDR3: CASSPSGVEQYF
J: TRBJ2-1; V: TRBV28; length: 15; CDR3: CASAGGASGNNEQFF
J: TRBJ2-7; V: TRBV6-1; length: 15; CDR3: CASSGAGTGPMEQYF
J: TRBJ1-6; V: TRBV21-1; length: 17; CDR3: CASSKGRQGSPRTPLHF
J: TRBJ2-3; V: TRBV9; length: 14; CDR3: CASSGTGLGDTQYF
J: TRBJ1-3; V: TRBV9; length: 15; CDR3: CASSAGGPSGNTIYF
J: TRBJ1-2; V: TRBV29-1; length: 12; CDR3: CSVRGTDNGYTF
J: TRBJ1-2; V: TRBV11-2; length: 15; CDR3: CASSLDRYRGYGYTF
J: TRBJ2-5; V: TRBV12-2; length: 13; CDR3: CAPNAGSQETQYF
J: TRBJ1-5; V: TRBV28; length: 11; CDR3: CASSENQPQHF
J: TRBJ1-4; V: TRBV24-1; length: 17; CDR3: CATSDSGGAYLNEKLFF
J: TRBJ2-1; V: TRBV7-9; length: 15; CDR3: CASTTGQGPYNEQFF
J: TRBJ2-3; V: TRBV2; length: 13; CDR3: CASRRLAGHTQYF
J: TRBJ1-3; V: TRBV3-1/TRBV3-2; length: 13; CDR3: CASSQDSGNTIYF
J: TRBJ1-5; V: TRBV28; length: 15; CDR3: CASREGNSGNQPQHF
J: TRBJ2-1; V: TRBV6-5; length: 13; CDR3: CASRQGSYNEQFF
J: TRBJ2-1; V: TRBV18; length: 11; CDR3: CASSAGTQQFF
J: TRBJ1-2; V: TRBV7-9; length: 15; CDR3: CASSPWDRGDYGYTF
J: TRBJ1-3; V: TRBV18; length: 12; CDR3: CASRSGENTIYF
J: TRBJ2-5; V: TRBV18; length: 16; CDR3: CASSAYVGTYQETQYF
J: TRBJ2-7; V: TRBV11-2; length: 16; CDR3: CASSSGAGQGSFEQYF
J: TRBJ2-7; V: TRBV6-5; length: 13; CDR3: CASSLTGLYEQYF
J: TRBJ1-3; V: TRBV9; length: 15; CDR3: CASSPGLDSGNTIYF
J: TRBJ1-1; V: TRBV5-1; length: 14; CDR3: CASISGTGNTEAFF
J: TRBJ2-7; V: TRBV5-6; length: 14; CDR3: CASSLSRKTYEQYF
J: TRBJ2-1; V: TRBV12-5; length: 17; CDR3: CASGHLLRDRVHNEQFF
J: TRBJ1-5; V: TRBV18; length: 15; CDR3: CASSDRANSNQPQHF
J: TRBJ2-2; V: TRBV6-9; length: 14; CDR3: CASRTNGDTGELFF
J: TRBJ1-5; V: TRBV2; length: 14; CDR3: CASSPGRDHQPQHF
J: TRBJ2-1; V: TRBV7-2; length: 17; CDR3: CASSSTEVRLGSDEQFF